The 28 T cell receptor beta chains below were found in one sample sequenced in a study of long-term antiretroviral therapy in people with HIV. A v3.0 immunoSEQ assay was performed at survey level. The table came from immunoSEQ multiplex PCR; TCRdb's copy has only in-frame clones and leaves some out. This sample has 30,000 or so clones, with about four fifths found just once. The source was unsorted PBMCs, collected 3 years after starting antiretroviral therapy. All receptors derive from a man between 50 and 59 years old with HIV.

The rearrangement joins TRBV6-5 to TRBJ2-5; D is undetermined. Trimming stripped 4 bases from V and 3 bases from J, with 6 bases between. This CDR3 has 12 residues. Germline V gene lookup returns CDR1 MNHEY and CDR2 SVGAGI. The CDR3 loop reads CASSSSEETQYF. The DNA for the CDR3 is TGTGCCAGCAGTTCTAGTGAAGAGACCCAGTACTTC.

This chain uses TRBV5-1 with TRBJ2-7, with D hard to call. CDR3 length: 14 amino acids. Between the trimmed V and J ends, which lost 4 bases and 2 bases, there was a span of 13 bases. The germline gives CDR1 SGHRS, CDR2 YFSETQ. The CDR3 loop is CASSNSARTYEQYF. The CDR3 coding sequence is TGCGCCAGCAGCAACTCTGCGCGGACCTACGAGCAGTACTTC.

This clone has just a few counts. J is TRBJ2-5 and V is TRBV10-2, with D unresolved. This CDR3 region has 11 residues. Germline V gene lookup returns CDR1 WSHSY and CDR2 SAAADI. The V end lost 4 bases, the J end lost 5 bases, and 5 bases lay between the germline ends. In DNA, the CDR3 is TGCGCCAGCAGTGTGGGGGAGACCCAGTACTTC. Translated: CASSVGETQYF.

In DNA, the CDR3 is TGTGCCAGCAGCCTTGGACGGATTAACTACGAGCAGTACTTC. Translating gives CASSLGRINYEQYF. This chain links TRBV7-2 with TRBJ2-7; D is ambiguous. This CDR3 region has 14 residues. Germline V lookup: CDR1 SGHTA, CDR2 FQGNSA. V lost 5 bases to trimming and J lost 3 bases, with 14 bases between them.

The table lists this clone with a few counts. This CDR3 is also generated by other DNA sequences in the sample. The chain employs TRBV7-2 and TRBJ1-2; weak D call: TRBD1 (6 bases). V lost 3 bases and J 5 bases, leaving 10 bases between the germline ends. The CDR3 is made up of 13 amino acids. Germline V gene data show CDR1 as SGHTA and CDR2 as FQGNSA. The CDR3 bases are TGTGCCAGCAGCTTCGGGACAAGTTATGGCTACACCTTC. Translated, it gives CASSFGTSYGYTF.

The V gene is TRBV7-9, the J gene TRBJ2-3, with D maybe TRBD2 (6 bases). Trimming stripped 7 bases from V and 0 bases from J, with 20 bases between. The germline V gene encodes CDR1 SEHNR and CDR2 FQNEAQ (reference sequence). This CDR3 is built from 17 residues. CDR3 amino acids: CASTIRDSGHSTDTQYF. CDR3 in DNA: TGTGCCAGCACCATAAGGGATAGCGGCCATAGCACAGATACGCAGTATTTT.

The chain combines TRBV7-2 with TRBJ1-5; 8 nucleotides agree with TRBD1. CDR1 and CDR2 (germline): SGHTA, FQGNSA. CDR3 length: 17 residues. J gave up 7 bases and V 2 bases, and 13 bases lay outside the gene matches. DNA for the CDR3: TGTGCCAGCAGCTTACCCCCCCCGACAGGGGAGTTGCAGCCCCAGCATTTT. Its translation is CASSLPPPTGELQPQHF. The full variable domain, its missing parts supplied by reference TRBV7-2 and TRBJ1-5, is GAGVSQSPSNKVTEKGKDVELRCDPISGHTALYWYRQSLGQGLEFLIYFQGNSAPDKSGLPSDRFSAERTGGSVSTLTIQRTQQEDSAVYLCASSLPPPTGELQPQHFGDGTRLSIL.

The V and J genes are TRBV28 and TRBJ1-2, with a tentative D call TRBD1 (5 bases). Germline loops: CDR1 MDHEN, CDR2 SYDVKM. This CDR3 spans 15 amino acids. V was clipped by 2 bases and J by 2 bases, with 12 bases between them. CDR3 protein: CASSLPGRRNYGYTF. The CDR3 DNA sequence: TGTGCCAGCAGTTTACCGGGACGGAGAAACTATGGCTACACCTTC.

The chain couples TRBV4-3 to TRBJ2-1; 10 bases align to TRBD2. With V trimmed by 1 base and J by 0 bases, 6 bases remained unmatched. The CDR3 spans 18 residues. In germline, CDR1 is LGHNA, CDR2 YSLEER. CDR3 sequence (DNA): TGCGCCAGCAGCCAAGGTTTAGCGGGGGGCGGCTCCTACAATGAGCAGTTCTTC. Amino acids: CASSQGLAGGGSYNEQFF.

The chain couples TRBV18 to TRBJ2-5; no definite D call. This CDR3 contains 14 residues. CDR1 and CDR2 (germline): KGHSH, LQKENI. V was shortened by 6 bases and J by 0 bases, with 11 bases between the two germline ends. The CDR3 DNA follows: TGTGCCAGCTCCCCAACCACGGACCAAGAGACCCAGTACTTC. Amino acids: CASSPTTDQETQYF.

The chain links TRBV19 to TRBJ2-7; D not certain. Trimming removed 5 bases at V and 1 base at J, with 9 bases between. Germline assignment: CDR1 LNHDA and CDR2 SQIVND (reference sequence). This CDR3 is built from 13 residues. In DNA, the CDR3 is TGTGCCAGTAGTCTGGACCTTTCCTACGAGCAGTACTTC. Encoded protein: CASSLDLSYEQYF.

This chain uses TRBV7-9 with TRBJ2-5, with D unresolved. Per germline, CDR1 SEHNR and CDR2 FQNEAQ (reference sequence). The CDR3 extends over 13 amino acids. Between the trimmed V and J ends, which lost 5 bases and 4 bases, there was a span of 11 bases. The CDR3 here is CASSAPPIETQYF. The CDR3, as DNA: TGTGCCAGCAGCGCACCTCCTATAGAGACCCAGTACTTC.

This chain joins TRBV30 and TRBJ1-5; D is undetermined. Germline CDR1 is GTSNPN and CDR2 is SVGIG (reference sequence). V dropped 0 bases and J dropped 9 bases, with 15 bases sitting between them. The CDR3 contains 14 residues. CDR3 nucleotides: TGTGCCTGGAGTGTTGGAGTCCTTAATTCGCCCCAGCATTTT. Translated: CAWSVGVLNSPQHF.

This chain uses TRBV29-1 with TRBJ1-3; D is unclear. Germline V lookup: CDR1 SQVTM, CDR2 ANQGSEA. Trimming pared 4 bases from V and 4 bases from J, leaving 11 bases between. The CDR3 totals 13 residues. The CDR3 bases are TGCAGCGTTGGAGCCCTGGGGGGAAACACCATATATTTT. Translated, it gives CSVGALGGNTIYF.

J is TRBJ1-2 and V is TRBV28; TRBD1 agrees at 7 bases. Trimming removed 3 bases from V and 3 bases from J; junction bases left unmatched: 7. The germline gives CDR1 MDHEN, CDR2 SYDVKM. The CDR3 has 15 amino acids. The chain's CDR3 is CASSFFRGTDYGYTF. As DNA, the CDR3 is TGTGCCAGCAGTTTCTTCAGGGGGACGGACTATGGCTACACCTTC.

The V and J genes are TRBV29-1 and TRBJ2-1; 11 bases fit TRBD1. The CDR3 spans 14 residues. V shed 4 bases and J 6 bases; nucleotides not matched to a gene: 5. The germline gives CDR1 SQVTM, CDR2 ANQGSEA. In DNA, the CDR3 is TGCAGCGTTGTAAGGGACAGGGGGGTCAATGAGCAGTTCTTC. Translation: CSVVRDRGVNEQFF.

This clone has just a few counts. The genes are TRBV7-9 and TRBJ2-7; D perhaps matches TRBD2 (5 bases). Trimming took off 4 bases at V and 3 bases at J, with 13 bases between the two ends. The CDR3 is 14 amino acids. In germline, CDR1 is SEHNR, CDR2 FQNEAQ (reference sequence). This chain's CDR3 is CASSSRESDYEQYF. In DNA, the CDR3 is TGTGCCAGCAGCTCCCGGGAATCCGACTACGAGCAGTACTTC.

This clone was detected only once. V gene TRBV19 combines with J gene TRBJ2-2; 12 nucleotides line up with TRBD2. CDR3 size: 13 residues. Germline V gives CDR1 LNHDA, CDR2 SQIVND (reference sequence). V was clipped by 10 bases and J by 4 bases; unmatched bases: 1. The CDR3 loop is CATSGRVTGELFF. The CDR3 DNA reads TGTGCCACTAGCGGGAGGGTCACCGGGGAGCTGTTTTTT.

In its sample, this clone was seen a few times. The chain couples TRBV6-1 to TRBJ2-7; 8 positions agree with TRBD2. The CDR3 length is 18 residues. V gave up 2 bases and J gave up 1 base; unmatched junction bases: 13. Germline V gene lookup returns CDR1 MNHNS and CDR2 SASEGT. This chain's CDR3 is CASSEYPFGAGVSYEQYF. The DNA of the CDR3 is TGTGCCAGCAGTGAATACCCCTTTGGAGCGGGAGTATCCTACGAGCAGTACTTC.

The chain links TRBV19 to TRBJ2-1, with D possibly TRBD2 on 5 matching bases. The germline gives CDR1 LNHDA, CDR2 SQIVND (reference sequence). V shed 1 base and J shed 7 bases, with 14 bases lying between them. The CDR3 totals 15 residues. The DNA for the CDR3 is TGTGCCAGTAGTATAGCCGTGCTCGAGGGAAATGAGCAGTTCTTC. This translates into CASSIAVLEGNEQFF.

The rearrangement uses TRBV7-2 and TRBJ2-2; 8 positions agree with TRBD1. The length of the CDR3 is 13 residues. Trimming at V came to 6 bases and at J to 8 bases, leaving 5 bases not matched to a gene. Germline CDR1 is SGHTA and CDR2 is FQGNSA. CDR3: CASRQGAWGELFF. CDR3 nucleotide sequence: TGTGCCAGCAGGCAGGGGGCGTGGGGGGAGCTGTTTTTT.

This clone came up a few times. V and J are TRBV15 and TRBJ1-2; no clear D. V lost 5 bases and J 5 bases, leaving 9 bases between the germline ends. There are 12 residues in the CDR3. Per germline, CDR1 LNHNV and CDR2 YYDKDF (reference sequence). The chain's CDR3 is CATSGPGYGYTF. The CDR3 coding sequence is TGTGCCACCAGCGGCCCGGGATATGGCTACACCTTC. The full variable domain, completed using reference TRBV15 and TRBJ1-2, is DAMVIQNPRYQVTQFGKPVTLSCSQTLNHNVMYWYQQKSSQAPKLLFHYYDKDFNNEADTPDNFQSRRPNTSFCFLDIRSPGLGDTAMYLCATSGPGYGYTFGSGTRLTVV.

Here the CDR3 reads CAISESFRENEQFF. As DNA, the CDR3 is TGTGCCATCAGTGAGTCATTCCGAGAGAATGAGCAGTTCTTC. The rearrangement links TRBV10-3 to TRBJ2-1; D is uncertain. With 0 bases removed from V and 7 bases from J, the gap between germline ends came to 10 bases. Germline V lookup: CDR1 ENHRY, CDR2 SYGVKD. The CDR3 is 14 residues long.

V is TRBV6-1 and J is TRBJ1-1; no clear D. Per germline, CDR1 MNHNS and CDR2 SASEGT. The V end was cut by 1 base, the J end by 4 bases, with 10 bases between. The CDR3 contains 14 residues. The CDR3 protein is CASSEGGGITEAFF. In DNA form, the CDR3 reads TGTGCCAGCAGTGAAGGTGGAGGAATCACTGAAGCTTTCTTT.

The chain uses TRBV11-3 and TRBJ1-1; D possibly corresponds to TRBD1 (5 bases). The germline V and J ends were trimmed by 3 bases and 1 base, with 12 bases remaining between them. Germline-derived CDR1 and CDR2 are SGHNT and YENEEA. The CDR3 is 15 amino acids. The CDR3: CASSLGGTENTEAFF. For the CDR3, the DNA is TGTGCCAGCAGCTTGGGCGGGACGGAGAACACTGAAGCTTTCTTT.

The chain is built from TRBV20-1 and TRBJ2-1; no clear D gene. This CDR3 spans 10 amino acids. Trimming took off 5 bases at V and 5 bases at J, with 4 bases between the two ends. Germline CDR1 is DFQATT and CDR2 is SNEGSKA (reference sequence). CDR3 sequence (DNA): TGCAGTGCTTCGAACAATGAGCAGTTCTTC. This codes for CSASNNEQFF.

The chain carries TRBV7-2 and TRBJ2-1; 7 bases agree with TRBD2. CDR3 length: 16 residues. Germline V lookup: CDR1 SGHTA, CDR2 FQGNSA. The V gene end was trimmed by 5 bases and the J gene end by 7 bases; junction bases not matched to a gene: 14. CDR3 region: CASSLLSGFRRNEQFF. The CDR3, as DNA: TGTGCCAGCAGCCTCCTTAGCGGGTTCCGCAGGAATGAGCAGTTCTTC.

CDR3 residues: CASRGQGTETQYF. The CDR3 DNA is TGTGCCAGCAGGGGACAGGGAACGGAGACCCAGTACTTC. V and J are TRBV11-2 and TRBJ2-5; 9 bases align to TRBD1. V was pared by 6 bases and J by 5 bases, with 4 bases of the junction left unmatched. Germline CDR1 reads SGHAT; CDR2 reads FQNNGV. The CDR3 length is 13 residues.